This TCR beta chain was sequenced during a study of blood T cell repertoires in COVID-19. About the study: PBMCs, B-cell-depleted T cells, or T cells provided the cDNA or gDNA that made up the material.

Produced via immunoSEQ multiplex PCR; TCRdb's table is partial and in-frame only. The data show roughly 21,000 clones, with under 90% seen just once and 6.5% to 8.5% held by the top ten. The CDR3 is 13 amino acids. Trimming removed 1 base from V and 6 bases from J, with 7 bases in between. Looked up from germline, CDR1 is LGHDT and CDR2 is YNNKEL (reference sequence). The receptor comes from a human donor in a cohort sampled during active COVID-19. The J gene is TRBJ2-1, the V gene TRBV3-1 (or the pseudogene TRBV3-2), with a tentative D call TRBD2 (5 bases). Material for sequencing was peripheral blood. CDR3 sequence reads: CASSQGRVNEQFF. The CDR3 nucleotides are TGTGCCAGCAGCCAAGGGCGGGTCAATGAGCAGTTCTTC.